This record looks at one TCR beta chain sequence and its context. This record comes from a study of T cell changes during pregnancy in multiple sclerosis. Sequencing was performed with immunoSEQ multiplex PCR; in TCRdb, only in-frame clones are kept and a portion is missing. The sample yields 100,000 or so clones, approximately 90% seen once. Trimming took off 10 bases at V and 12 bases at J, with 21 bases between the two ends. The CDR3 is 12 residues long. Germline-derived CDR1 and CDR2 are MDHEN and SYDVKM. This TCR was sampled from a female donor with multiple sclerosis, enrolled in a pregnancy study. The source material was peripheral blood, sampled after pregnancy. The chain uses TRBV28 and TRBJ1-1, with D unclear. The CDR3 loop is CAILGGESQTFF. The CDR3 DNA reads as TGTGCCATCCTTGGAGGAGAATCCCAAACTTTCTTT.